This T cell receptor (beta chain) was captured in a study of blood T cells in healthy people across ages. Many counts were recorded for this clonotype. Its specificity is unknown. Whole-study results and caveats: Researchers report that TCR beta diversity correlated strongly with naive T cell percentage. Measured against age, TCR beta diversity per million T cells decreased in a roughly linear manner. It was held that the diversity estimates obtained from one million T cells were underestimates.

The second PCR ran about 6 to 11 cycles with a sample-barcoded 5' primer and J-beta primers. Every single cDNA molecule received a tag from a template-switch adaptor with 12 random nucleotides. From the 5' RACE reads, TCRdb called clonotypes with MiXCR, one entry per CDR3 protein. There are around 780,000 distinct CDR3 sequences in the sample; roughly three fifths occur only once, and roughly 26% lies in the top ten. There are 16 residues in the CDR3. The V gene's germline CDR1 is SQVTM and CDR2 ANQGSEA. V lost 1 base, J lost 8 bases, and 12 bases stayed unmatched. Specimen: blood. The TCR originated in a man between 40 and 49 years old in good health. V usage is TRBV29-1 and J usage is TRBJ2-1; 9 positions agree with TRBD2. This chain's CDR3 is CSVEGKPGLAIHEQFF. In DNA, the CDR3 is TGCAGCGTTGAAGGTAAACCGGGACTAGCTATCCATGAGCAGTTCTTC.